This T cell receptor (beta chain) emerged from a study of cytomegalovirus exposure and HLA in healthy donors. Study as a whole: Across some 400 genotyped donors, 81% landed in the Caucasian-associated ancestry cluster.

This clone was observed once. The antigen remains unidentified. The CDR3 consists of 12 residues. Trimming removed 4 bases from V and 7 bases from J, with 11 bases in between. Germline V gene lookup returns CDR1 SQVTM and CDR2 ANQGSEA. PCR primers comprised 60 Vbeta and 13 Jbeta primers. Repertoires were generated with immunoSEQ multiplex PCR, while TCRdb's copy carries only in-frame clones and drops some. The sample carries around 120,000 clones, about 73% recorded once. Study-wide results and caveats: Across all donors, roughly uniform sequencing depth was an assumption of the presence/absence analyses.

Healthy bone marrow donors made up the donors. The TCR sequence derives from a woman in her 30s in good health and CMV-seropositive. This chain connects TRBV29-1 to TRBJ1-3; possibly TRBD1 for D (6 bases). The sequenced sample consisted of PBMCs. DNA for the CDR3: TGCAGCGTTGGGGGGCAGGCGAACACCATATATTTT. The encoded protein is CSVGGQANTIYF.